Below are 28 T cell receptor beta chains sequenced from a single sample in a study of regulatory T cells in long-lasting Graves disease. Stated time point: newly diagnosed GD, antithyroid drugs for less than 3 months. The TCR library was made from RNA that had been extracted from PBMCs in TRIzol. Assembly of TCR beta libraries relied on iRepertoire HTBI primers together with Arm-PCR of CDR3 regions. TCRdb recomputed calls from the multiplex PCR reads with MiXCR, one row per CDR3 protein. This table has roughly 420,000 distinct CDR3 sequences, 16% appearing once. The data also belong to a second study, concerning T cells in Graves' hyperthyroidism and ophthalmopathy.

This specimen consisted of peripheral blood mononuclear cells (PBMCs), obtained at new diagnosis, from a patient treated with antithyroid drugs. The source is a woman under 30 with Graves disease.

This clonotype was observed a handful of times. The chain combines TRBV6-2 or TRBV6-3 with TRBJ2-2, with D perhaps TRBD1 or TRBD2 (6 bases each). CDR1 MNHEY and CDR2 SVGEGT come from the germline V gene. The CDR3 totals 15 residues. Trimming stripped 3 bases from V and 4 bases from J, with 12 bases between. The CDR3 DNA reads TGTGCCAGCAGTTATGTCAGGGGACTCACCGGGGAGCTGTTTTTT. It specifies CASSYVRGLTGELFF.

This clonotype was seen more than once but under ten times. Here the CDR3 DNA reads TGTGCCAGCAGTAAGGAGACTAGCGCCTACGAGCAGTACTTC. Translating gives CASSKETSAYEQYF. This chain joins TRBV6-2 or TRBV6-3 and TRBJ2-7; TRBD2 agrees at 8 bases. With V trimmed by 5 bases and J by 2 bases, 5 bases remained unmatched. This CDR3 is built from 14 residues. Germline assignment: CDR1 MNHEY and CDR2 SVGEGT.

The V gene is TRBV27, the J gene TRBJ1-5; D is uncertain. This CDR3 has 15 amino acids. Per the germline V gene, CDR1 is MNHEY and CDR2 is SMNVEV (reference sequence). V lost 8 bases, J lost 3 bases, and 17 bases lay in between. CDR3 loop: CASHTSGEVNQPQHF. The CDR3 DNA is TGTGCCAGCCACACTTCGGGAGAAGTCAATCAGCCCCAGCATTTT.

The rearrangement links TRBV14 to TRBJ2-2; 7 bases line up with TRBD1. Trimming cost V 5 bases and J 1 base; bases outside gene matches: 7. The germline V gene has CDR1 SGHDN and CDR2 FVKESK. This CDR3 is 16 amino acids long. CDR3 loop: CASSTHRGLNTGELFF. CDR3 nucleotides: TGTGCCAGCAGCACTCACAGGGGCCTGAACACCGGGGAGCTGTTTTTT.

The count of this clonotype is one. This likely came from a read error, as a far larger clone is one base away. The gene calls are TRBV7-2 and TRBJ2-1; 8 bases agree with TRBD1. Germline V CDR1 and CDR2: SGHTA, FQGNSA. V gave up 4 bases and J gave up 10 bases; unmatched junction bases: 6. This CDR3 spans 13 amino acids. CDR3 DNA: TGTGCCAGCAGCTCCCAGGGGGCCCACGAGCAGTTCTTC. Translation: CASSSQGAHEQFF.

This clonotype occurred many times. This chain joins TRBV5-6 and TRBJ2-3; D is perhaps TRBD1 (6 bases). The CDR3 loop spans 14 amino acids. V was cut by 1 base and J by 4 bases, with 10 bases left in between. Germline V gives CDR1 SGHDT, CDR2 YYEEEE. The CDR3 reads CASSLLSGADTQYF. The CDR3 nucleotides are TGTGCCAGCAGCTTGTTGTCAGGGGCAGATACGCAGTATTTT. The variable domain in full, completed from reference TRBV5-6 and TRBJ2-3, reads DAGVTQSPTHLIKTRGQQVTLRCSPKSGHDTVSWYQQALGQGPQFIFQYYEEEERQRGNFPDRFSGHQFPNYSSELNVNALLLGDSALYLCASSLLSGADTQYFGPGTRLTVL.

The chain couples TRBV29-1 to TRBJ2-2; unclear D gene. The CDR3 covers 13 residues. Trimming took off 3 bases at V and 2 bases at J, with 7 bases between the two ends. Germline lookup yields CDR1 SQVTM and CDR2 ANQGSEA. Here the CDR3 reads CSVDDQNTGELFF. CDR3 DNA: TGCAGCGTTGACGACCAAAACACCGGGGAGCTGTTTTTT.

In the case of this clonotype: Since a much larger clone is just one base distant, this may be a read error. The chain is built from TRBV24-1 and TRBJ2-1; the match to TRBD2 covers 9 bases. CDR1 and CDR2 (germline): KGHDR, SFDVKD. V lost 4 bases and J lost 0; bases outside the gene matches: 6. CDR3 length: 17 amino acids. CDR3 sequence: CATSEGTSFSSYNEQFF. CDR3 DNA: TGTGCCACCAGTGAAGGGACTAGCTTTTCCTCCTACAATGAGCAGTTCTTC.

This clonotype came up many times. The CDR3 protein is CASSIQTGGTEAFF. The CDR3 DNA follows: TGTGCCAGCAGCATCCAGACAGGGGGGACTGAAGCTTTCTTT. V gene TRBV5-5 combines with J gene TRBJ1-1, with 9 bases lining up with TRBD1. The V segment lost 4 bases and the J segment 5 bases; nucleotides outside the gene matches: 6. The CDR3 has 14 amino acids. The germline CDR1 and CDR2 sequences are SGHKS and YYEKEE (reference sequence).

The V and J genes are TRBV5-1 and TRBJ2-1, with 7 bases matching TRBD2. V lost 0 bases and J lost 5; bases outside the gene matches: 2. This CDR3 is 14 amino acids long. CDR1 and CDR2 (germline): SGHRS, YFSETQ. The CDR3 DNA sequence: TGCGCCAGCAGCTTGGTGGGGGGGGACAATGAGCAGTTCTTC. Translated: CASSLVGGDNEQFF.

This clonotype appeared a few times. The chain recombines TRBV7-9 with TRBJ2-2; TRBD1 aligns across 7 bases. The CDR3 covers 15 residues. The trim removed 4 bases at V and 5 bases at J, leaving 7 bases unmatched. The germline gives CDR1 SEHNR, CDR2 FQNEAQ (reference sequence). The CDR3 region is CASSYRDRKTGELFF. CDR3 DNA: TGTGCCAGCAGCTACCGGGACAGAAAAACCGGGGAGCTGTTTTTT.

Many counts were recorded for this clonotype. The CDR3 reads CASSPLAASYNEQFF. As DNA, the CDR3 is TGTGCCAGCAGTCCTCTAGCGGCCTCCTACAATGAGCAGTTCTTC. The genes are TRBV2 and TRBJ2-1; TRBD2 agrees at 7 bases. Germline V lookup: CDR1 SNHLY, CDR2 FYNNEI. V lost 5 bases, J lost 0 bases, and 4 bases stayed unmatched. The CDR3 is made up of 15 amino acids.

This clonotype came up a few times. The rearrangement joins TRBV9 to TRBJ2-1, with 7 bases that match TRBD1. The CDR3 covers 15 residues. Germline V gives CDR1 SGDLS, CDR2 YYNGEE. The trim removed 3 bases at V and 2 bases at J, leaving 5 bases unmatched. The CDR3 sequence is CASSERQGPYNEQFF. The DNA of the CDR3 is TGTGCCAGCAGCGAACGACAGGGACCCTACAATGAGCAGTTCTTC.

V and J are TRBV7-9 and TRBJ2-3; TRBD2 matches 10 bases. Germline loops: CDR1 SEHNR, CDR2 FQNEAQ (reference sequence). With 1 base clipped from V and 4 bases from J, the junction kept 5 bases outside the gene matches. The CDR3 is 16 residues long. The chain's CDR3 is CASSLGASGSPDTQYF. In nucleotides, the CDR3 is TGTGCCAGCAGCTTAGGGGCTAGCGGGAGCCCAGATACGCAGTATTTT.

This clonotype showed up many times. The chain uses TRBV7-8 and TRBJ2-7; D ambiguous. The germline V gene has CDR1 SGHVS and CDR2 FQNEAQ. The CDR3 has 12 residues. Trimming cost V 6 bases and J 4 bases, with 10 bases left between them. CDR3 coding DNA: TGTGCCAGCAGGTCCCGAAATTACGAGCAGTACTTC. Translation: CASRSRNYEQYF.

The V gene is TRBV7-9, the J gene TRBJ2-7; 12 bases match TRBD2. Germline V gives CDR1 SEHNR, CDR2 FQNEAQ (reference sequence). The CDR3 has 16 residues. J was trimmed by 5 bases and V by 5 bases; bases with no gene match: 10. CDR3 bases: TGTGCCAGCAGCCTTGCTAGCGGGAGGGCCAAGGACGAGCAGTACTTC. Its protein product is CASSLASGRAKDEQYF. Full variable domain (missing parts from reference TRBV7-9 and TRBJ2-7): DTGVSQNPRHKITKRGQNVTFRCDPISEHNRLYWYRQTLGQGPEFLTYFQNEAQLEKSRLLSDRFSAERPKGSFSTLEIQRTEQGDSAMYLCASSLASGRAKDEQYFGPGTRLTVT.

This clonotype was picked up many times. The gene calls are TRBV12-3 or TRBV12-4 and TRBJ2-5, with 10 bases identical to TRBD1. This CDR3 contains 17 residues. V lost 5 bases, J lost 0 bases, and 9 bases stayed unmatched. Written as DNA, the CDR3 is TGTGCCAGCAGTCTCCGCGGGACAGGGGAATACCAAGAGACCCAGTACTTC. As protein: CASSLRGTGEYQETQYF.

About this clonotype: A single base is all that separates this from a far larger clone, so a read error is likely. The V call is TRBV27, the J call TRBJ2-1; 8 nucleotides align to TRBD1. The CDR3 is 15 residues long. J lost 10 bases, V lost 5 bases, and 13 bases had no gene match. Germline values: CDR1 MNHEY, CDR2 SMNVEV (reference sequence). The CDR3 DNA sequence: TGTGCCAGCAGTGGGCACCAGGGGGCGCAAGACGAGCAGTTCTTC. This encodes CASSGHQGAQDEQFF.

This clonotype was seen at least ten times. V gene TRBV28 combines with J gene TRBJ2-1, with TRBD2 identical over 8 bases. With 5 bases clipped from V and 3 bases from J, the junction kept 3 bases outside the gene matches. Germline CDR1 and CDR2: MDHEN and SYDVKM. The CDR3 extends over 14 amino acids. CDR3 region: CASSMTSDYNEQFF. DNA for the CDR3: TGTGCCAGCAGTATGACTAGCGACTACAATGAGCAGTTCTTC.

This clonotype has at least ten counts. This chain connects TRBV20-1 to TRBJ2-5; 9 bases are a match to TRBD1. The germline gives CDR1 DFQATT, CDR2 SNEGSKA (reference sequence). This CDR3 region has 15 residues. V lost 5 bases, J lost 6 bases, and 13 bases stayed unmatched. This chain's CDR3 is CSAPRTGVTLKTQYF. The CDR3 DNA is TGCAGTGCTCCGAGGACAGGGGTGACCCTTAAGACCCAGTACTTC.

CDR3 protein: CASSLWWGQNEQFF. The CDR3, as DNA: TGTGCCAGCAGCTTATGGTGGGGACAGAATGAGCAGTTCTTC. The genes are TRBV13 and TRBJ2-1; TRBD1 aligns across 7 bases. This CDR3 has 14 residues. V shed 2 bases, J shed 7 bases, and the junction held 5 bases outside the gene matches. Germline assignment: CDR1 PRHDT and CDR2 FYEKMQ (reference sequence).

Concerning this clonotype: This likely comes from a read error, as the CDR3 has no conserved phenylalanine or tryptophan at its end. V gene TRBV10-1 combines with J gene TRBJ1-5; D remains ambiguous. The CDR3 consists of 13 residues. V was trimmed by 3 bases and J by 7 bases, leaving 10 bases between them. CDR1 and CDR2 from the germline V gene are WNHNN and SYGVQD (reference sequence). The CDR3 loop reads CASSDIVGQPQHS. Here the CDR3 DNA reads TGCGCCAGCAGTGACATCGTCGGACAGCCCCAGCATTCT.

This clonotype was counted ten times or more. The chain has TRBV3-1 and TRBJ2-3, with 11 bases matching TRBD2. There are 17 residues in the CDR3. Trimming took 0 bases from V and 2 from J; bases not matched to a gene: 4. Per germline, CDR1 LGHDT and CDR2 YNNKEL (reference sequence). The CDR3 coding sequence is TGTGCCAGCAGCCAAGATCGACTAGCGGGGATCACAGATACGCAGTATTTT. Its protein product is CASSQDRLAGITDTQYF.

This clonotype was observed at least ten times. The chain links TRBV5-1 to TRBJ1-2, with 7 bases lining up with TRBD1. J lost 0 bases, V lost 5 bases, and 4 bases had no gene match. CDR1 and CDR2 from the germline V gene are SGHRS and YFSETQ. The CDR3 is made up of 14 amino acids. The CDR3 region is CASSRTGPNYGYTF. DNA of the CDR3: TGCGCCAGCAGTCGGACAGGACCTAACTATGGCTACACCTTC.

V is TRBV9 and J is TRBJ1-2; 8 bases map to TRBD1. V trimming: 4 bases; J trimming: 8 bases; junction bases outside the gene matches: 13. This CDR3 is built from 15 residues. Germline V gives CDR1 SGDLS, CDR2 YYNGEE. The CDR3 sequence: CASSTGVQGARGYTF. In DNA form, the CDR3 reads TGTGCCAGCAGCACAGGGGTGCAGGGGGCGCGCGGCTACACCTTC.

This clonotype has only a few counts. The rearrangement uses TRBV7-9 and TRBJ2-7; weak D call: TRBD1 (6 bases). CDR1 is SEHNR, CDR2 FQNEAQ, per germline (reference sequence). The CDR3 spans 16 residues. The germline V and J ends were trimmed by 7 bases and 3 bases, with 22 bases remaining between them. The CDR3 is CASTPRGTGQHYEQYF. The CDR3 DNA sequence: TGTGCCAGCACCCCTAGGGGTACAGGGCAGCACTACGAGCAGTACTTC.

V usage is TRBV10-2 and J usage is TRBJ1-1, with a possible D match to TRBD1 (6 bases). The length of the CDR3 is 15 residues. CDR1 is WSHSY, CDR2 SAAADI, per germline. Trimming cost V 4 bases and J 7 bases, with 19 bases left between them. The CDR3 sequence is CASSVYSGEPDEAFF. The DNA for the CDR3 is TGCGCCAGCAGTGTCTATTCAGGGGAACCGGATGAAGCTTTCTTT.

V gene TRBV9 combines with J gene TRBJ2-5; D uncertain. V dropped 0 bases and J dropped 5 bases, with 14 bases sitting between them. The CDR3 covers 15 residues. Per germline, CDR1 SGDLS and CDR2 YYNGEE. CDR3 nucleotides: TGTGCCAGCAGCGTAGGGCAGGCGGTCCGGGAGACCCAGTACTTC. It is translated as CASSVGQAVRETQYF.